The 29 T cell receptor beta chains reported below all come from one sample, sequenced in a study of blood T cell repertoires in COVID-19. Method: immunoSEQ multiplex PCR; TCRdb's copy keeps in-frame clones and lacks some. The sample records about 150,000 clones, 86% being singletons. The sequenced material came from peripheral blood. These receptors all come from a man between 45 and 60 years old with active or convalescent COVID-19.

The V call is TRBV7-9, the J call TRBJ1-6; D unclear. The CDR3 runs 14 residues. V was trimmed by 5 bases and J by 4 bases, leaving 9 bases between them. Germline CDR1 SEHNR, CDR2 FQNEAQ (reference sequence). CDR3 DNA sequence: TGTGCCAGCAGCGAAGGAGGGTATAATTCACCCCTCCACTTT. It is translated as CASSEGGYNSPLHF.

V gene TRBV19 combines with J gene TRBJ2-2; 9 bases fit TRBD2. V lost 7 bases and J lost 7; bases outside the gene matches: 10. Germline loops: CDR1 LNHDA, CDR2 SQIVND (reference sequence). The CDR3 is made up of 15 amino acids. The chain's CDR3 is CASTTGGGANGELFF. DNA of the CDR3: TGTGCCAGTACAACTGGCGGGGGGGCTAACGGGGAGCTGTTTTTT.

The chain uses TRBV6-5 and TRBJ1-1, with D uncertain. Germline V lookup: CDR1 MNHEY, CDR2 SVGAGI. The CDR3 runs 11 residues. Deletions cut 6 bases from V and 8 bases from J, with 10 bases between. CDR3 coding DNA: TGTGCCAGCAGAATGTCAGGAGAAGCTTTCTTT. This translates into CASRMSGEAFF.

The chain is built from TRBV6-1 and TRBJ1-2; TRBD1 aligns across 10 bases. V trimming: 3 bases; J trimming: 8 bases; junction bases outside the gene matches: 3. Per the germline V gene, CDR1 is MNHNS and CDR2 is SASEGT. The CDR3 has 13 amino acids. CDR3 in DNA: TGTGCCAGCAGTGAGGGACAGGGGTACGGCTACACCTTC. Encoded protein: CASSEGQGYGYTF.

Concerning this clone itself: No DNA is shown, since the ends of the CDR3 on it are uncertain; the CDR3 is the one TCRdb lists. The rearrangement joins TRBV15 to TRBJ2-2; the D call TRBD2 from the table was never checked on the DNA. CDR1 is LNHNV, CDR2 YYDKDF, per germline (reference sequence). The CDR3 totals 14 residues, both ends included. CDR3 region: CATSRDFGAGELFF.

This rearrangement joins TRBV19 to TRBJ2-1, with 10 bases aligning to TRBD2. The CDR3 contains 16 residues. With V trimmed by 5 bases and J by 9 bases, 13 bases remained unmatched. The germline CDR1 and CDR2 sequences are LNHDA and SQIVND (reference sequence). Here the CDR3 DNA reads TGTGCCAGTAGTCGGAGTCAGGGAGCGGGAGGGGGTGAGCAGTTCTTC. Its protein product is CASSRSQGAGGGEQFF.

The chain is built from TRBV6-5 and TRBJ1-3; 12 bases fit TRBD1. The germline CDR1 and CDR2 sequences are MNHEY and SVGAGI. The CDR3 is made up of 15 amino acids. V lost 6 bases and J lost 7; bases outside the gene matches: 7. CDR3 in amino acids: CASSLGTGGGNTIYF. The CDR3 nucleotides are TGTGCCAGCAGCTTGGGGACAGGGGGCGGGAACACCATATATTTT.

This clone was detected only once. V gene TRBV19 combines with J gene TRBJ1-5; 9 positions match TRBD1. This CDR3 has 16 residues. With V trimmed by 5 bases and J by 6 bases, 11 bases remained unmatched. The germline gives CDR1 LNHDA, CDR2 SQIVND (reference sequence). The CDR3 loop is CASSLSRDREIQPQHF. CDR3 coding DNA: TGTGCCAGTAGTCTCAGCCGGGACAGGGAAATTCAGCCCCAGCATTTT.

The chain employs TRBV5-1 and TRBJ2-7, with 15 positions matching TRBD2. CDR1 and CDR2 (germline): SGHRS, YFSETQ. Germline trimming cut 3 bases from V and 6 bases from J; bases unmatched to any gene: 1. The CDR3 runs to 14 residues. The CDR3 loop is CASSSGLAGGEQYF. CDR3 coding DNA: TGCGCCAGCAGCTCGGGACTAGCGGGAGGCGAGCAGTACTTC. Full variable domain (remainder filled in from reference TRBV5-1 and TRBJ2-7): KAGVTQTPRYLIKTRGQQVTLSCSPISGHRSVSWYQQTPGQGLQFLFEYFSETQRNKGNFPGRFSGRQFSNSRSEMNVSTLELGDSALYLCASSSGLAGGEQYFGPGTRLTVT.

This clone was found many times. This chain joins TRBV30 and TRBJ2-7, with TRBD2 matching 13 bases. The V segment lost 2 bases and the J segment 6 bases; nucleotides outside the gene matches: 4. The CDR3 totals 14 residues. The germline CDR1 and CDR2 sequences are GTSNPN and SVGIG (reference sequence). The CDR3, as DNA: TGTGCCTGGAGTCGACTAGCGGGAGGCTCCGAGCAGTACTTC. It specifies CAWSRLAGGSEQYF.

This clone was detected only once. The same CDR3 is also encoded by other DNA sequences in this sample. The chain links TRBV19 to TRBJ2-7; the match to TRBD1 covers 8 bases. Germline V gene lookup returns CDR1 LNHDA and CDR2 SQIVND (reference sequence). This CDR3 spans 14 amino acids. The V gene end was trimmed by 4 bases and the J gene end by 1 base; junction bases not matched to a gene: 3. In DNA form, the CDR3 reads TGTGCCAGTAGTACAGGGACAGGTTCCTACGAGCAGTACTTC. Its translation is CASSTGTGSYEQYF.

The gene calls are TRBV18 and TRBJ2-1, with a possible D match to TRBD2 (6 bases). The CDR3 loop spans 16 amino acids. Germline CDR1 reads KGHSH; CDR2 reads LQKENI. The ends were cut back, 0 bases at V and 4 bases at J, with 13 bases in the middle. CDR3 DNA: TGTGCCAGCTCACCACCGGACGGGAGCAAATACAATGAGCAGTTCTTC. Translated: CASSPPDGSKYNEQFF.

The chain employs TRBV7-2 and TRBJ2-1; TRBD2 matches at 10 bases. Germline lookup yields CDR1 SGHTA and CDR2 FQGNSA. V dropped 3 bases and J dropped 0; count of bases not matched to a gene: 5. The CDR3 totals 17 residues. For the CDR3, the DNA is TGTGCCAGCAGCTTCCCCTCTAGCGGGAGCTCCTACAATGAGCAGTTCTTC. It codes for CASSFPSSGSSYNEQFF.

This chain connects TRBV5-1 to TRBJ1-2; D possibly corresponds to TRBD1 (5 bases). Between the trimmed V and J ends, which lost 0 bases and 3 bases, there was a span of 9 bases. CDR1 SGHRS and CDR2 YFSETQ come from the germline V gene. This CDR3 is 14 amino acids long. CDR3 coding DNA: TGCGCCAGCAGCTTGGGAGCAGGGCACTATGGCTACACCTTC. Amino acids: CASSLGAGHYGYTF.

The V call is TRBV6-2 or TRBV6-3, the J call TRBJ2-2, with 9 bases fitting TRBD2. Trimming cost V 3 bases and J 0 bases; bases outside gene matches: 2. CDR3 length: 16 residues. Per germline, CDR1 MNHEY and CDR2 SVGEGT. CDR3 sequence (DNA): TGTGCCAGCAGTTATAAGCGGGGGGCGAACACCGGGGAGCTGTTTTTT. Protein sequence: CASSYKRGANTGELFF.

This clone was counted ten times or more. The chain has TRBV19 and TRBJ2-3; D possibly corresponds to TRBD2 (6 bases). Trimming shortened V by 7 bases and J by 4 bases, and 12 bases separated the two germline ends. The CDR3 is 13 residues long. Per germline, CDR1 LNHDA and CDR2 SQIVND (reference sequence). For the CDR3, the DNA is TGTGCCAGTAACCGGGGCGGGGCAGATACGCAGTATTTT. This gives the protein CASNRGGADTQYF.

The chain carries TRBV6-6 and TRBJ2-2; D is uncertain. The V end was cut by 7 bases, the J end by 4 bases, with 16 bases between. The germline CDR1 and CDR2 sequences are MNHNY and SVGAGI (reference sequence). CDR3 size: 15 residues. The CDR3 nucleotides are TGTGCCAGCAATCGCGACAACCCGAGCACCGGGGAGCTGTTTTTT. It is translated as CASNRDNPSTGELFF.

J is TRBJ2-3 and V is TRBV19; D is possibly TRBD2 (6 bases). The CDR3 runs 13 residues. Trimming shortened V by 9 bases and J by 2 bases, and 12 bases separated the two germline ends. Germline V gene sequence: CDR1 LNHDA, CDR2 SQIVND (reference sequence). For the CDR3, the DNA is TGTGCCAGCGCGGGACGTAACACAGATACGCAGTATTTT. Its protein is CASAGRNTDTQYF.

The chain employs TRBV7-2 and TRBJ2-7; tentative D call: TRBD2 (5 bases). The CDR3 runs 12 residues. Germline CDR1 SGHTA, CDR2 FQGNSA. Trimming took off 5 bases at V and 12 bases at J, with 17 bases between the two ends. CDR3 nucleotide sequence: TGTGCCAGCAGCCAAAACGGCGGGTTACTGTACTTC. Protein sequence: CASSQNGGLLYF.

This chain joins TRBV28 and TRBJ1-2, with 9 bases aligning to TRBD1. This CDR3 comprises 16 residues. Germline CDR1 MDHEN, CDR2 SYDVKM. The junction had 11 bases not matched to a gene; V was cut back by 5 bases and J by 4 bases. The CDR3 spells CASSPSPGTGRYGYTF. The CDR3 nucleotides are TGTGCCAGCAGTCCAAGTCCCGGGACAGGGCGCTATGGCTACACCTTC.

The V gene is TRBV24-1, the J gene TRBJ2-1; the D gene is possibly TRBD1 (6 bases). Germline CDR1 reads KGHDR; CDR2 reads SFDVKD. With 12 bases removed from V and 7 bases from J, the gap between germline ends came to 30 bases. This CDR3 has 17 residues. The CDR3 DNA is TGTGCCGGACGTACCGAGGGACACGCCGGGCCGAAAAATGAGCAGTTCTTC. This gives the protein CAGRTEGHAGPKNEQFF.

The V and J genes are TRBV6-5 and TRBJ2-7; a weak D match, TRBD2 (5 bases). With 5 bases removed from V and 1 base from J, the gap between germline ends came to 12 bases. The CDR3 runs 14 residues. Looked up from germline, CDR1 is MNHEY and CDR2 is SVGAGI. The CDR3 reads CASSLDGISYEQYF. As DNA, the CDR3 is TGTGCCAGCAGTCTGGACGGGATATCCTACGAGCAGTACTTC.

The V gene is TRBV12-3 or TRBV12-4, the J gene TRBJ2-5; 8 nucleotides agree with TRBD2. Losses at the gene ends were 5 bases for V and 5 bases for J; bases not matched to a gene: 4. This CDR3 spans 13 amino acids. This CDR3 is CASSLSGVETQYF. CDR3 DNA sequence: TGTGCCAGCAGTCTTAGCGGGGTGGAGACCCAGTACTTC.

In DNA, the CDR3 is TGTGCCAGCAGCTTGGACAGGGGACAGCCCCAGCATTTT. It encodes CASSLDRGQPQHF. The chain has TRBV7-3 and TRBJ1-5; 9 nucleotides line up with TRBD1. J gave up 7 bases and V 3 bases, and 1 base lay outside the gene matches. The CDR3 runs to 13 residues. Germline loops: CDR1 SGHTA, CDR2 FQGTGA. Full variable domain (missing parts from reference TRBV7-3 and TRBJ1-5): GAGVSQTPSNKVTEKGKYVELRCDPISGHTALYWYRQSLGQGPEFLIYFQGTGAADDSGLPNDRFFAVRPEGSVSTLKIQRTERGDSAVYLCASSLDRGQPQHFGDGTRLSIL.

The genes are TRBV4-2 and TRBJ2-3; D remains ambiguous. This CDR3 spans 16 amino acids. Trimming took off 0 bases at V and 3 bases at J, with 13 bases between the two ends. Germline loops: CDR1 LGHNA, CDR2 YNFKEQ. Here the CDR3 DNA reads TGTGCCAGCAGCCAAGAGCCAGCGAGTGGGACAGATACGCAGTATTTT. Protein: CASSQEPASGTDTQYF.

This chain connects TRBV5-5 to TRBJ1-1; 8 bases map to TRBD1. The trim removed 0 bases at V and 3 bases at J, leaving 4 bases unmatched. CDR1 and CDR2 (germline): SGHKS, YYEKEE (reference sequence). The CDR3 runs to 15 residues. The chain's CDR3 is CASSLVAGGYTEAFF. CDR3 sequence (DNA): TGTGCCAGCAGCTTGGTGGCAGGGGGCTACACTGAAGCTTTCTTT.

The chain recombines TRBV5-4 with TRBJ2-2, with 8 bases lining up with TRBD2. J lost 5 bases, V lost 4 bases, and 10 bases had no gene match. Germline CDR1 SGHNT, CDR2 YYREEE (reference sequence). This CDR3 region has 16 residues. CDR3 protein: CASSPSGGYLTGELFF. The CDR3 DNA is TGTGCCAGCAGCCCCAGCGGGGGCTACTTGACCGGGGAGCTGTTTTTT.

In DNA, the CDR3 is TGTGCCAGCAGCGTAGGACAGGGTGGTGAAGCTTTCTTT. Translating it yields CASSVGQGGEAFF. This rearrangement joins TRBV7-2 to TRBJ1-1, with 8 positions matching TRBD1. Per the germline V gene, CDR1 is SGHTA and CDR2 is FQGNSA. Trimming removed 5 bases from V and 7 bases from J; junction bases left unmatched: 6. The CDR3 extends over 13 amino acids. The variable domain in full, with the rest retrieved from reference TRBV7-2 and TRBJ1-1, is GAGVSQSPSNKVTEKGKDVELRCDPISGHTALYWYRQSLGQGLEFLIYFQGNSAPDKSGLPSDRFSAERTGGSVSTLTIQRTQQEDSAVYLCASSVGQGGEAFFGQGTRLTVV.

The J gene is TRBJ1-5, the V gene TRBV11-2; D is ambiguous. The CDR3 runs 15 residues. V lost 0 bases to trimming and J lost 2 bases, with 8 bases between them. CDR1 and CDR2 from the germline V gene are SGHAT and FQNNGV. The chain's CDR3 is CASSLDSGRNQPQHF. DNA for the CDR3: TGTGCCAGCAGCTTAGATTCGGGTCGCAATCAGCCCCAGCATTTT.